This T cell receptor (beta chain) is drawn from a study of blood T cell repertoires in COVID-19. Study overall: Specimens from acute and convalescent COVID-19 originated in the United States, Italy and Spain. T cells, B-cell-depleted T cells, or PBMCs supplied cDNA or gDNA.

CDR1 is LNHDA and CDR2 is SQIVND in the germline V gene (reference sequence). V lost 4 bases, J lost 10 bases, and 11 bases lay in between. This CDR3 is 13 amino acids long. In the original analysis: Scientists estimated how many nucleated cells there were by amplifying reference gene primers. The table came from immunoSEQ multiplex PCR; TCRdb's copy has only in-frame clones and leaves some out. V, J and clone size were drawn from that table, and D and trimming were deduced from the DNA. The repertoire holds approximately 300,000 clones, roughly 90% seen once, with 6.4% in the top ten. The chain recombines TRBV19 with TRBJ1-6; D is undetermined. The sequenced sample was peripheral blood. The sequence came from a man aged 18-30 years who had recovered from COVID-19. The CDR3 loop is CASSSREVSPLHF. Written as DNA, the CDR3 is TGTGCCAGTAGTAGCCGGGAAGTCTCACCCCTCCACTTT.